This T cell receptor (beta chain) was identified in a study of T cell repertoires in cytomegalovirus infection. For the study at large: CMV epitopes used comprised recently identified HLA-C-restricted ones and well-studied HLA-B-restricted ones. An indication of both CMV infection and matching HLA type came from public TCR beta signatures.

Overall study findings and caveats: The study found HLA-C-restricted CMV-specific TCR beta clonotypes dominating the ex vivo response. Public TCR beta family frequency separated CMV-and-HLA carriers, including in an independent cohort.

With regard to this clonotype: Its antigen is currently unknown.

TCRdb recomputed calls from the reads with MiXCR, one row per CDR3 protein. This table has some 940,000 distinct CDR3 sequences, around 30% appearing once. In germline, CDR1 is SEHNR, CDR2 FQNEAQ (reference sequence). The CDR3 length is 16 residues. The trim removed 2 bases at V and 2 bases at J, leaving 9 bases unmatched. The chain uses TRBV7-9 and TRBJ2-7, with TRBD1 identical over 7 bases. Sequenced material: cultured CD8+ T cells from PBMCs, taken from culture after CMV antigen stimulation. The source is a human donor in good health (CMV status not recorded). Some clones in this sample may be carry-over from other donors' samples. The CDR3 bases are TGTGCCAGCAGCTTAAGCCGGGACAGAGTTACCTACGAGCAGTACTTC. This gives the protein CASSLSRDRVTYEQYF.